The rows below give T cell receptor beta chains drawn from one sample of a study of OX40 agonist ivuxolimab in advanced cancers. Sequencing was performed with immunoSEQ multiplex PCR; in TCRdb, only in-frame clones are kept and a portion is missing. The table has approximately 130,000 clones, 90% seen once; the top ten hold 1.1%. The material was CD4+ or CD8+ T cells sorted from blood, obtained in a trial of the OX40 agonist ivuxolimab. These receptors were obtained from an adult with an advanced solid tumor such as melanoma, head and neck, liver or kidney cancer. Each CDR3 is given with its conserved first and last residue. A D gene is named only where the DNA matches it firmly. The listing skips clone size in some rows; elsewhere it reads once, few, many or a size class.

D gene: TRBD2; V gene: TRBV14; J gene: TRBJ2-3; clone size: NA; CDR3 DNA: TGTGCCAGCAGCCAAGTTCCTTTTGCGGGAGGGCCTTGGTTTACAGATACGCAGTATTTT; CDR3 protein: CASSQVPFAGGPWFTDTQYF
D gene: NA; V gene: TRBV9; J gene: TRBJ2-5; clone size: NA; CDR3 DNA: TGTGCCAGCAGCGTAACGGCTACACAGTACCAAGAGACCCAGTACTTC; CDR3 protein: CASSVTATQYQETQYF
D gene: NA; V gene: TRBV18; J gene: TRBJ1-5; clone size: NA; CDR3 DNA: TGTGCCAGCTCACCATGGGGAGACAGGCCGGGGCATTTT; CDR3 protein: CASSPWGDRPGHF
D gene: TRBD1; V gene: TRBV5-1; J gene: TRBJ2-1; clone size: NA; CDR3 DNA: TGCGCCAGCAGCCAAGACAGGGGCTCCTACAATGAGCAGTTCTTC; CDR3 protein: CASSQDRGSYNEQFF
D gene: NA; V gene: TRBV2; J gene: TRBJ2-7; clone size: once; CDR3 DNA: TGTGCCAGCAGTGAAAAGGGTTGGCCCTACGAGCAGTACTTC; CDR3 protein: CASSEKGWPYEQYF
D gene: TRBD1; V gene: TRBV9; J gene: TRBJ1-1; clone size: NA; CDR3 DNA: TGTGCCAGCAGCTTCACAGGGGGGAACACTGAAGCTTTCTTT; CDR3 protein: CASSFTGGNTEAFF
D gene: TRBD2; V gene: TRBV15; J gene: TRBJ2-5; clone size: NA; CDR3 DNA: TGTGCCACCAGCAGAGGCCAAGCGGGAGTACTAGAGACCCAGTACTTC; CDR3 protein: CATSRGQAGVLETQYF
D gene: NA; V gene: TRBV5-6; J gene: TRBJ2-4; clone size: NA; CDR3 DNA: TGTGCCAGCAGCTTGTATGCCAATGAAAACATTCAGTACTTC; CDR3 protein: CASSLYANENIQYF
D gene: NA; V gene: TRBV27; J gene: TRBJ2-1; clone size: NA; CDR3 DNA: TGTGCCAGCAGTTGGACGGGGGAGCAGTTCTTC; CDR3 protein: CASSWTGEQFF
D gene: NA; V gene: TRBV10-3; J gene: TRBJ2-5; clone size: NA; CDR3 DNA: TGTGCCATCAGTGACCGGGGACGGCACCAAGAGACCCAGTACTTC; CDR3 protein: CAISDRGRHQETQYF
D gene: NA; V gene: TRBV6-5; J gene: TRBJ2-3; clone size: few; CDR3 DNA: TGTGCCAGCAGTTACTCGTTTAGGCTTAGCACAGATACGCAGTATTTT; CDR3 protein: CASSYSFRLSTDTQYF
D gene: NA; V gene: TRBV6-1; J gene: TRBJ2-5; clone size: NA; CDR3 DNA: TGTGCCAGCAGTGAAAGGGGGGCCAGGCTTCAAGAGACCCAGTACTTC; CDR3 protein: CASSERGARLQETQYF
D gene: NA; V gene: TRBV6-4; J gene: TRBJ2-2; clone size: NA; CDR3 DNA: TGTGCCAGCAGTGGCCAGTTAACCGGGGAGCTGTTTTTT; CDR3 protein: CASSGQLTGELFF
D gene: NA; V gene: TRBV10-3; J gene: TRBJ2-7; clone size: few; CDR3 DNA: TGTGCCATCAGGGCAGGGAGCTCCTACGAGCAGTACTTC; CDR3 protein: CAIRAGSSYEQYF
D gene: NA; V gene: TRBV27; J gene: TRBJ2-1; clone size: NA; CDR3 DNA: TGTGCCAGCAGTCTCAGACTAGTTTCCTCCGATGAGCAGTTCTTC; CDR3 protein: CASSLRLVSSDEQFF
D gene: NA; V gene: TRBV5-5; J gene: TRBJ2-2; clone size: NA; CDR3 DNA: TGTGCCAGCAGCTGGAGCGGTGGACAAAACACCGGGGAGCTGTTTTTT; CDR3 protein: CASSWSGGQNTGELFF
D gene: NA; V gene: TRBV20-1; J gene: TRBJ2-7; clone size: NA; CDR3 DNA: TGCAGTGCTATTCTCAGCGAGCAGTACTTC; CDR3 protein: CSAILSEQYF
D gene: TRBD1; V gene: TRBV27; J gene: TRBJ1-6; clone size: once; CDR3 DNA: TGTGCCAGCAGTTTATACAGGGGAAGGGATTCACCCCTCCACTTT; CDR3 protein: CASSLYRGRDSPLHF
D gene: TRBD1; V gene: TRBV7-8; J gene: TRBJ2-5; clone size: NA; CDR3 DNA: TGTGCCAGCAGCTACACAGGGGGCCAAGAGACCCAGTACTTC; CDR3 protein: CASSYTGGQETQYF
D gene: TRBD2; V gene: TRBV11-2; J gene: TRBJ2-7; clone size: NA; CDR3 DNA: TGTGCCAGCAGCTTAGCCGGCGGGAGGGCGGGGGAGCAGTACTTC; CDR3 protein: CASSLAGGRAGEQYF
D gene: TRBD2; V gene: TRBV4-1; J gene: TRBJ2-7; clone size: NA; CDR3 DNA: TGCGCCAGCAGCCAACTAGCGGGGTACGAGCAGTACTTC; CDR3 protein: CASSQLAGYEQYF
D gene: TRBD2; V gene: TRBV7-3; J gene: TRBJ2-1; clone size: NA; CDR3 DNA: TGTGCCAGCAGCATCTTAGCGGGAGTAGGTAATGAGCAGTTCTTC; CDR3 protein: CASSILAGVGNEQFF
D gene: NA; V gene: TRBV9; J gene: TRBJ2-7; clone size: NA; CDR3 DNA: TGTGCCAGCAGCGTCACAGGGATCTCCTACGAGCAGTACTTC; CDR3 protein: CASSVTGISYEQYF
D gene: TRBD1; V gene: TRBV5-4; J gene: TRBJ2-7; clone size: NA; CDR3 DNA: TGTGCCAGCAGCGGACAGGAGTCCTACGAGCAGTACTTC; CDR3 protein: CASSGQESYEQYF
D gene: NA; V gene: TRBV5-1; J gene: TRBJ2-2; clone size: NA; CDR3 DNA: TGCGCCAGCAGCTTGGTCCAGGGGGAGCTGTTTTTT; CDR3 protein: CASSLVQGELFF
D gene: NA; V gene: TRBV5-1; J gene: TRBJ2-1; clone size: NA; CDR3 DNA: TGCGCCAGCACTACCAGGGGCGTGTCCTACAATGAGCAGTTCTTC; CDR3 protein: CASTTRGVSYNEQFF
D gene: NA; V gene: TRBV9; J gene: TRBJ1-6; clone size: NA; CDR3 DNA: TGTGCCAGCAGCGCCGCGGGGTCACCCCTCCACTTT; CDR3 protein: CASSAAGSPLHF
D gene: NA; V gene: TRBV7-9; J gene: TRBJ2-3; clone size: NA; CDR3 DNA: TGTGCCAGCAGCTTAGTTCAAGATACGCAGTATTTT; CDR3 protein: CASSLVQDTQYF
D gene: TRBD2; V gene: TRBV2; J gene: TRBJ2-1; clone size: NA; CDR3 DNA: TGTGCCAGCAGTCCGGGACTAGCGATGGACAATGAGCAGTTCTTC; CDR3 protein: CASSPGLAMDNEQFF
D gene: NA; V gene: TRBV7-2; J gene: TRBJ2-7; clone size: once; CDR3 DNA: TGTGCCAGCAGCCTCCGACTAGTAGGATACGAGCAGTACTTC; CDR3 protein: CASSLRLVGYEQYF
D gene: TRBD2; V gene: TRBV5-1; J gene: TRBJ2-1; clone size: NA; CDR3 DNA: TGCGCCAGCAGCTCATTGACTAGCGGGAGCTACAATGAGCAGTTCTTC; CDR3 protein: CASSSLTSGSYNEQFF
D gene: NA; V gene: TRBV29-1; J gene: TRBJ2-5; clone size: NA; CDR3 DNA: TGCAGCGTTGAGCCGGAGACCCAGTACTTC; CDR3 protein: CSVEPETQYF
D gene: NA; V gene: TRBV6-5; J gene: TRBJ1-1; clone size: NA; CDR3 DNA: TGTGCCAGCAGTTACGGGACAAGGAACACTGAAGCTTTCTTT; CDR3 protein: CASSYGTRNTEAFF
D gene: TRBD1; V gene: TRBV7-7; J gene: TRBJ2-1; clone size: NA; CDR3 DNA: TGTGCTAGCAGCCTCGGTGGGACAGTGGCCGGGGATGAGCAGTTCTTC; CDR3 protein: CASSLGGTVAGDEQFF
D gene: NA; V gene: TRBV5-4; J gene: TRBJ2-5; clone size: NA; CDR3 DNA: TGTGCCAGCAGCTCCCTGACGGGCCAAGAGACCCAGTACTTC; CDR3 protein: CASSSLTGQETQYF
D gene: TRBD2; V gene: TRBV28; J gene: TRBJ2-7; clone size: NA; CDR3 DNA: TGTGCCAGCAGTTGGACTAGCGGGAGTGCCGAGCAGTACTTC; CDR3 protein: CASSWTSGSAEQYF
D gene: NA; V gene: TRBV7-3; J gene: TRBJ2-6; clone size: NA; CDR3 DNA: TGTGCCAGCAGCTTAACGGGGGGCCGGGCCAACGTCCTGACTTTC; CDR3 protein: CASSLTGGRANVLTF
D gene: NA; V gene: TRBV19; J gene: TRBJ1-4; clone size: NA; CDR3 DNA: TGTGCCAGTAGTATAAGGTACAGCTCTGCAACTAATGAAAAACTGTTTTTT; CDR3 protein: CASSIRYSSATNEKLFF
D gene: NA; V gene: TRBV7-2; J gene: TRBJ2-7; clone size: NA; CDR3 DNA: TGTGCCAGCAGCCCCCGAGTCCCGGACTGGCCTTCTGACTTC; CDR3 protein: CASSPRVPDWPSDF
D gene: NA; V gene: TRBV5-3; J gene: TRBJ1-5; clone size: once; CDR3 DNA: TGTGCCAGAAGGTCGGGGGACAATCAGCCCCAGCATTTT; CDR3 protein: CARRSGDNQPQHF
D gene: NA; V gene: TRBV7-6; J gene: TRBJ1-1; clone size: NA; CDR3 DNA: TGTGCCAGCAGCCCCTCTAGTGCAGGGGCCGGGACTGAAGCTTTCTTT; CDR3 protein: CASSPSSAGAGTEAFF
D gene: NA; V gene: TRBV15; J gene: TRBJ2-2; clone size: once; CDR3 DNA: TGTGCCACCAGCAGAGATATAGGGCAGGGTCACACCGGGGAGCTGTTTTTT; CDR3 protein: CATSRDIGQGHTGELFF
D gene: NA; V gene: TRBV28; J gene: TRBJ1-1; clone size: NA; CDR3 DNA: TGTGCCAGCAGTCCCATCAACAGGGAGATTCGAGCTTTCTTT; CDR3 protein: CASSPINREIRAFF
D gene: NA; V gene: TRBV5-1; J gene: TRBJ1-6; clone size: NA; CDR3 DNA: TGCGCCAGCAGCTTAGCTGACAGCTATAATTCACCCCTCCACTTT; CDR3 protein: CASSLADSYNSPLHF
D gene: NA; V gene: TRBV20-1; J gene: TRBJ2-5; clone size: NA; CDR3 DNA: TGCAGTGCTATACGGGAGCCTAACGTCTACTTC; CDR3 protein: CSAIREPNVYF